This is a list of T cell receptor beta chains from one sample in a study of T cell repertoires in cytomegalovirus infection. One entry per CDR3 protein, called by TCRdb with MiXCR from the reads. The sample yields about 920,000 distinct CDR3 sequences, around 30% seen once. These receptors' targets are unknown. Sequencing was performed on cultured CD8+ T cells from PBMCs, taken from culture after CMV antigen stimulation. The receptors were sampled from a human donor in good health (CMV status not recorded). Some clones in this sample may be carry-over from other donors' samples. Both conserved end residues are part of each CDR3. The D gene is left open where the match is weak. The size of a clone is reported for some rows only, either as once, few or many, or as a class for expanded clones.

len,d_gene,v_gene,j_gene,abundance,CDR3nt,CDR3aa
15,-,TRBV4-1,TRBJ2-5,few,TGCGCCAGCAGCCAAGCGTCCAGGGGCCAAGAGACCCAGTACTTC,CASSQASRGQETQYF
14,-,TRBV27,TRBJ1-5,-,TGTGCCAGCAGTTTATTTAGGGGACAACAGCCCCAGCATTTT,CASSLFRGQQPQHF
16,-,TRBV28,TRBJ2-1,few,TGTGCCAGCAGTTTTCCACGACGGGAGAAAGACAATGAGCAGTTCTTC,CASSFPRREKDNEQFF
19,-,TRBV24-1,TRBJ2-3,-,TGTGCCACCAGTGAGACCATCAATACAGGGACTGGGGGCACAGATACGCAGTATTTT,CATSETINTGTGGTDTQYF
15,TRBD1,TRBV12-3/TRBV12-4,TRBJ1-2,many,TGTGCCAGCAGGGATCCTGGACAGGGTAGCTATGGCTACACCTTC,CASRDPGQGSYGYTF
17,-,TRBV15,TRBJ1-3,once,TGTGCCACCAGCAGAGATCGTCAAGGGAGCTCTGGAAACACCATATATTTT,CATSRDRQGSSGNTIYF
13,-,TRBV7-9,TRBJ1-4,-,TGTGCCAGCAGCTTGGTCAGGATGGAAAAACTGTTTTTT,CASSLVRMEKLFF
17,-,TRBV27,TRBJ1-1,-,TGTGCCAGCAGTCCTTTGAAGACAGGCCGAATGAACACTGAAGCTTTCTTT,CASSPLKTGRMNTEAFF
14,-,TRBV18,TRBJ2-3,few,TGTGCCAGCTCCCCCACGACAGTCACAGATACGCAGTATTTT,CASSPTTVTDTQYF
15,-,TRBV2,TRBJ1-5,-,TGTGCCAGCAGTGAACGTCGGGGGCCCGACCAGCCCCAGCATTTT,CASSERRGPDQPQHF
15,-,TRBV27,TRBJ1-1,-,TGTGCCAGCAGTTTTTTGCAGGGAGGGAACACTGAAGCTTTCTTT,CASSFLQGGNTEAFF
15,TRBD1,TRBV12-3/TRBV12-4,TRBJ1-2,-,TGTGCCAGCGGGCTCGGGACAGGGATTTTCTATGGCTACACCTTC,CASGLGTGIFYGYTF
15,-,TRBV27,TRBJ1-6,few,TGTGCCAGCACCTGGGGGGGCGCGGGTAATTCACCCCTCCACTTT,CASTWGGAGNSPLHF
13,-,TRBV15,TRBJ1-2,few,TGTGCCACCAGCGGTACAGGGTATACAGGCTACACCTTC,CATSGTGYTGYTF
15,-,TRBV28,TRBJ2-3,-,TGTGCCAGCAGTTTAGACGTAACTAACACAGATACGCAGTATTTT,CASSLDVTNTDTQYF
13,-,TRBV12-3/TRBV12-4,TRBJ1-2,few,TGTGCCACCTACCTTGCAAGCCTCTATGGCTACACCTTC,CATYLASLYGYTF
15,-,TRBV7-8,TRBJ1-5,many,TGTGCCAGCAGCTCCAGGGGAGGAGGGAATCAGCCCCAGCATTTT,CASSSRGGGNQPQHF
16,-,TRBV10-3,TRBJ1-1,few,TGTGCCATCAGTGAGTCTGTCAGACTTGCGAACACTGAAGCTTTCTTT,CAISESVRLANTEAFF
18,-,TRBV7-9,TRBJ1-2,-,TGTGCCAGCAGCTTACCGTCAGGGGCCATGACAGCTAACTATGGCTACACCTTC,CASSLPSGAMTANYGYTF
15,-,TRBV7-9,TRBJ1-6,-,TGTGCCAGCAGCTTAGTATCGGGCCTTAATTCACCCCTCCACTTT,CASSLVSGLNSPLHF
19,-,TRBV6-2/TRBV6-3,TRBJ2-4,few,TGTGCCAGCAGTGACGCAACCGAGCGGTTGGGGGACTCTGAAAACATTCAGTACTTC,CASSDATERLGDSENIQYF
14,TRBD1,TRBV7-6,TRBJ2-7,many,TGTGCCAGCAGCTCGGCCGGGACAGGCTACGAGCAGTACTTC,CASSSAGTGYEQYF
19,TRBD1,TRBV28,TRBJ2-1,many,TGTGCCAGCAGTGGAAACCGGGACAGGGAGGAGGTGGGCACCAATGAGCAGTTCTTC,CASSGNRDREEVGTNEQFF
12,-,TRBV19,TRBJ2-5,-,TGTGCCAGTATGGGGTTGGAAGAGACCCAGTACTTC,CASMGLEETQYF
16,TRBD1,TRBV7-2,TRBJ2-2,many,TGTGCCAGCAGCTTAGAAAGCAGGGGGTTGGACGGGGAGCTGTTTTTT,CASSLESRGLDGELFF
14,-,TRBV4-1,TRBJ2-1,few,TGCGCCAGCAGCCAAACCGGGGGCGGGCAGGAGCAGTTCTTC,CASSQTGGGQEQFF